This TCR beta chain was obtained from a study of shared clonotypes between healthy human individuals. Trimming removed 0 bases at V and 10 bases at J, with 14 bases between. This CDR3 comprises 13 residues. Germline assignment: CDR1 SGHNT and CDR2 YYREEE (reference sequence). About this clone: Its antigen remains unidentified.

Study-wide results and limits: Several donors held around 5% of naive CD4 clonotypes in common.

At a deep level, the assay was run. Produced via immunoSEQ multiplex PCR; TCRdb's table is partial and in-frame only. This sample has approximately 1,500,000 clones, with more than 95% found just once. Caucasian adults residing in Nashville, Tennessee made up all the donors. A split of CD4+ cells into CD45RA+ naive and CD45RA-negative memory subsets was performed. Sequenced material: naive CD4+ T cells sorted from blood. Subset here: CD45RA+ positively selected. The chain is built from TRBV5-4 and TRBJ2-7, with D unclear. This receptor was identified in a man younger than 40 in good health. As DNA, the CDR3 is TGTGCCAGCAGCTTGGGACCCACACAGATTCAGTACTTC. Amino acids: CASSLGPTQIQYF.